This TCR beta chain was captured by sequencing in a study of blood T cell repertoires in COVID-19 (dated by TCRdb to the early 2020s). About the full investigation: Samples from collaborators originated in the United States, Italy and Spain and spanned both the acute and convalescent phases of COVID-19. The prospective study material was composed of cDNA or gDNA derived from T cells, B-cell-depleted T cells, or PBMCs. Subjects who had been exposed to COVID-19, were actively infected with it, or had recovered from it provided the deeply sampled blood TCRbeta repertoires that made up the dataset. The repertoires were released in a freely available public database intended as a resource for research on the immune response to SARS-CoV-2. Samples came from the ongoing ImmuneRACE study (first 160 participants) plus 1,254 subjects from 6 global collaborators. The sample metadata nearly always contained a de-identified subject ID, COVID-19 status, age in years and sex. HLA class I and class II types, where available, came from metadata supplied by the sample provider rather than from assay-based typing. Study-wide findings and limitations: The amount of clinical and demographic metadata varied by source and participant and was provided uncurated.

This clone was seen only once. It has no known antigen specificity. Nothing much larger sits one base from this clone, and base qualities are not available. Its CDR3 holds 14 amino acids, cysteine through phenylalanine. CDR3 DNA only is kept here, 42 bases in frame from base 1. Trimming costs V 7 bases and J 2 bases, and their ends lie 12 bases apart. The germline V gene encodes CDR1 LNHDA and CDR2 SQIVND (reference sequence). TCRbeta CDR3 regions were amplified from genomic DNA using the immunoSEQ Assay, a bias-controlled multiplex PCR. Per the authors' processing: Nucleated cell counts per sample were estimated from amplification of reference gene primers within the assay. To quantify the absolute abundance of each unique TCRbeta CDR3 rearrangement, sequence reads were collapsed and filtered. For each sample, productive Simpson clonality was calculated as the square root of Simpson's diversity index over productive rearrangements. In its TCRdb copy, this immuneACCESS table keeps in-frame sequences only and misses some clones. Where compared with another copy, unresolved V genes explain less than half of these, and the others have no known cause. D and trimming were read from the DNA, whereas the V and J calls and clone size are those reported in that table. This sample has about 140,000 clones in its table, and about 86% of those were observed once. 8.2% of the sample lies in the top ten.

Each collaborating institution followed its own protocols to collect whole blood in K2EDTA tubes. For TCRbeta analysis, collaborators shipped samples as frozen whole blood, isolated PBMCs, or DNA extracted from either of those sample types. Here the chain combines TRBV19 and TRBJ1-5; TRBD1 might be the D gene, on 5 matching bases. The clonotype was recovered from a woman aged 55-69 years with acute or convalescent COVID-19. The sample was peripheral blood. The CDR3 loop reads CASTSGGGNQPQHF. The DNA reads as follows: TGTGCCAGTACCTCGGGAGGGGGCAATCAGCCCCAGCATTTT. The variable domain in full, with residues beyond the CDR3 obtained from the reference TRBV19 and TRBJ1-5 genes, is DGGITQSPKYLFRKEGQNVTLSCEQNLNHDAMYWYRQDPGQGLRLIYYSQIVNDFQKGDIAEGYSVSREKKESFPLTVTSAQKNPTAFYLCASTSGGGNQPQHFGDGTRLSIL.